This T cell receptor (beta chain) appears in the sequencing data of a study of blood T cell repertoires in COVID-19. There are 16 residues in the CDR3. V gave up 4 bases and J gave up 0 bases, with 16 bases separating them. The germline V gene encodes CDR1 MNHEY and CDR2 SVGAGI. The protocol was immunoSEQ multiplex PCR, while the TCRdb copy is restricted to in-frame clones and leaves out a portion. Altogether under 300,000 clones are present, approximately 82% being singletons, with the ten largest covering approximately 6%. Source material: peripheral blood. The clonotype was recovered from a man older than 75 with acute or convalescent COVID-19. V and J are TRBV6-5 and TRBJ2-7; possible D gene TRBD1, 6 bases. The CDR3 is CASSSHRVPSSYEQYF. The CDR3 nucleotides are TGTGCCAGCAGTTCCCACAGGGTTCCGAGCTCCTACGAGCAGTACTTC.